These 8 T cell receptor beta chains originate from one sample sequenced in a study of blood T cell repertoires in COVID-19. Measured with immunoSEQ multiplex PCR; TCRdb has only the in-frame clones, and not every one. The sample lists 300,000 or so clones; more than 85% were seen once. The specimen sequenced was PBMCs or T cells enriched from blood (not recorded which). Receptors were obtained from a woman in her twenties or thirties who had recovered from COVID-19.

J is TRBJ1-6 and V is TRBV7-2; TRBD1 is a possible D gene (5 bases). CDR1 is SGHTA, CDR2 FQGNSA, per germline. The CDR3 is 14 residues long. V was trimmed by 5 bases and J by 11 bases, leaving 16 bases between them. CDR3 nucleotide sequence: TGTGCCAGCAGCCTTTACGGGGGTACTACACCCCTCCACTTT. This gives the protein CASSLYGGTTPLHF.

The chain recombines TRBV3-1 (or the pseudogene TRBV3-2) with TRBJ2-7; the D gene is possibly TRBD2 (5 bases). V was shortened by 4 bases and J by 3 bases, with 7 bases between the two germline ends. The CDR3 covers 12 residues. Per germline, CDR1 LGHDT and CDR2 YNNKEL (reference sequence). The CDR3 DNA reads TGTGCCAGCAGCCTTGGACTCTACGAGCAGTACTTC. Translating it yields CASSLGLYEQYF.

In its sample, this clone was seen once. J is TRBJ1-5 and V is TRBV6-5, with D possibly being TRBD1 (6 bases). V was cut by 6 bases and J by 6 bases, with 15 bases left in between. Germline V CDR1 and CDR2: MNHEY, SVGAGI. The CDR3 totals 14 residues. Here the CDR3 DNA reads TGTGCCAGCAGGACGGGACCAGGGGTTCAGCCCCAGCATTTT. Translating it yields CASRTGPGVQPQHF.

The chain recombines TRBV9 with TRBJ2-7, with 9 bases identical to TRBD1. V lost 3 bases and J lost 2; bases outside the gene matches: 3. CDR3 length: 14 residues. The germline V gene encodes CDR1 SGDLS and CDR2 YYNGEE. This CDR3 reads CASSGDRGAYEQYF. For the CDR3, the DNA is TGTGCCAGCAGCGGCGACAGGGGGGCCTACGAGCAGTACTTC.

The chain recombines TRBV7-6 with TRBJ2-1; the match to TRBD2 covers 15 bases. The CDR3 has 16 amino acids. Germline assignment: CDR1 SGHVS and CDR2 FNYEAQ. J was trimmed by 10 bases and V by 5 bases; bases with no gene match: 9. CDR3 amino acids: CASSPPGLAGGLEQFF. The CDR3, as DNA: TGTGCCAGCAGCCCGCCGGGACTAGCGGGGGGATTGGAGCAGTTCTTC.

CDR3 in amino acids: CASSPSRPGQGASFGYTF. In DNA form, the CDR3 reads TGCGCCAGCAGCCCCTCCCGGCCTGGACAGGGGGCGAGTTTTGGCTACACCTTC. V and J are TRBV5-1 and TRBJ1-2; 11 bases match TRBD1. Germline V gene lookup returns CDR1 SGHRS and CDR2 YFSETQ. V lost 4 bases, J lost 7 bases, and 18 bases stayed unmatched. The CDR3 consists of 18 residues.

The rearrangement joins TRBV5-5 to TRBJ1-2; TRBD1 matches at 7 bases. The CDR3 contains 12 residues. Germline CDR1 SGHKS, CDR2 YYEKEE (reference sequence). Trimming at V came to 6 bases and at J to 4 bases, leaving 3 bases not matched to a gene. Here the CDR3 reads CASTQGGYGYTF. CDR3 coding DNA: TGTGCCAGCACTCAGGGGGGCTATGGCTACACCTTC.

The chain is built from TRBV5-5 and TRBJ1-4; 12 nucleotides match TRBD1. After removal of 6 bases from V and 7 bases from J, the junction contained 4 bases not matched to a gene. CDR3 length: 14 residues. Germline V CDR1 and CDR2: SGHKS, YYEKEE (reference sequence). In nucleotides, the CDR3 is TGTGCCAGCAACTGGGACAGGGGGCTTGAAAAACTGTTTTTT. Protein sequence: CASNWDRGLEKLFF.